This T cell receptor (beta chain) is from a study of T cells after posttransplantation cyclophosphamide. Notes on the study in general: Tissue-infiltrating T cells from skin or gut overlapped little with blood T cells. Later post-transplant blood repertoires were often dominated by donor CD8+ memory clones. TRB clonality was highly associated with recipient CMV seropositivity and reactivation.

Methotrexate plus calcineurin inhibitor accompanied controls' myeloablative marrow transplants; sampling was 1 year later. The J segment lost 0 bases and the V segment lost 6 bases, leaving 7 bases of the junction unmatched. The germline gives CDR1 SQVTM, CDR2 ANQGSEA. This CDR3 has 15 residues. Assay: immunoSEQ multiplex PCR; the TCRdb copy retains only in-frame clones and omits some. The sample shows about 20,000 clones, more than 80% of them seen only once. This clone appeared a single time. Its specificity is not known. The V gene is TRBV29-1, the J gene TRBJ2-7; 11 nucleotides agree with TRBD1. This receptor was taken from a female patient aged 30 to 40 who received an allogeneic stem cell transplant from an unrelated donor, was CMV-positive, and had acute and chronic GVHD. Some T cells may be transferred from the graft donor. The sample consisted of PBMCs, taken just over 350 days after allogeneic stem cell transplant with calcineurin inhibitor and methotrexate. CDR3 nucleotides: TGCAGCGTGGCAGGGGACAGGGGGATCTCCTACGAGCAGTACTTC. This codes for CSVAGDRGISYEQYF.